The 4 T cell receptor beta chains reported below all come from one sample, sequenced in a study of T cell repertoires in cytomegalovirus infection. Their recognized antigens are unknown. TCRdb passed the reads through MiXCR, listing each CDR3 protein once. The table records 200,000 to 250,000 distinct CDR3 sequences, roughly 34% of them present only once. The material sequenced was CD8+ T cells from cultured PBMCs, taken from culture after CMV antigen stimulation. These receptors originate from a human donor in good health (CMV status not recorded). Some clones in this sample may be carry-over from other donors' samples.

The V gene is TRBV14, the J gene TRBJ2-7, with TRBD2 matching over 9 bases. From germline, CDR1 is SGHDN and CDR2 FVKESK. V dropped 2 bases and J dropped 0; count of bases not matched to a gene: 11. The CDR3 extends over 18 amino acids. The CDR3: CASSQNPLAGQSSYEQYF. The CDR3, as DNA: TGTGCCAGCAGCCAAAACCCGCTAGCGGGACAAAGCTCCTACGAGCAGTACTTC.

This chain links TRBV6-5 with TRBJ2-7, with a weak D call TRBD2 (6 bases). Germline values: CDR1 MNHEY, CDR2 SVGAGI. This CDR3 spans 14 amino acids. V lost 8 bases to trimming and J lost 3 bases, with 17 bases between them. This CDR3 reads CASAYASVNYEQYF. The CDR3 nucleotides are TGTGCCAGCGCTTACGCTAGCGTCAACTACGAGCAGTACTTC.

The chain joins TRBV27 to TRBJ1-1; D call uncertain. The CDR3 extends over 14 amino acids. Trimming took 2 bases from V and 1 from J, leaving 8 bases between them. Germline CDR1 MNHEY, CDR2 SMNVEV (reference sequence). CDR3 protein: CASSLHRPNTEAFF. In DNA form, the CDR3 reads TGTGCCAGCAGTTTACATAGACCGAACACTGAAGCTTTCTTT.

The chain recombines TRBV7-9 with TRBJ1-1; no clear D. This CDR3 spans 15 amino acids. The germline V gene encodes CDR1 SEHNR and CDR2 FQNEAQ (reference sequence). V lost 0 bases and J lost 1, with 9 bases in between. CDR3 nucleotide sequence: TGTGCCAGCAGCTTAGCGTATGGCGAGAACACTGAAGCTTTCTTT. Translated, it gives CASSLAYGENTEAFF.